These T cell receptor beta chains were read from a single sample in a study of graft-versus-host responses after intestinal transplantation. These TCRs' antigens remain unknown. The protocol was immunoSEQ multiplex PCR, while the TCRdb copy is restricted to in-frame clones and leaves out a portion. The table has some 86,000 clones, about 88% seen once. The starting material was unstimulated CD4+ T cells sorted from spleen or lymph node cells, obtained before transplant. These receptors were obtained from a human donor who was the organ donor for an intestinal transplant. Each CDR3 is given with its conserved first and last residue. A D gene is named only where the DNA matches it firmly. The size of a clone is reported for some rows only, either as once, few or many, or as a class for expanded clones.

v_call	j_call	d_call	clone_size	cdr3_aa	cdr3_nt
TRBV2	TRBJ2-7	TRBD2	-	CASSAGLAGTAYEQYF	TGTGCCAGCAGTGCCGGACTAGCGGGTACCGCCTACGAGCAGTACTTC
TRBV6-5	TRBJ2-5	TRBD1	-	CASSYRQGQGGTQYF	TGTGCCAGCAGTTACCGACAGGGACAGGGGGGGACCCAGTACTTC
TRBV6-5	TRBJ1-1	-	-	CASSYGSFYTEAFF	TGTGCCAGCAGTTACGGGAGCTTTTACACTGAAGCTTTCTTT
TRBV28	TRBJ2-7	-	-	CASRAGVHEQYF	TGTGCCAGCAGAGCAGGGGTACACGAGCAGTACTTC
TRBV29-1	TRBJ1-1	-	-	CSAGQSNTEAFF	TGCAGCGCAGGACAGTCGAACACTGAAGCTTTCTTT
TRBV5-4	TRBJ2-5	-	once	CASSLGAVETQYF	TGTGCCAGCAGCTTGGGCGCGGTGGAGACCCAGTACTTC
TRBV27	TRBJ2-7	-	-	CASGHGQYF	TGTGCCAGCGGGCACGGGCAGTACTTC
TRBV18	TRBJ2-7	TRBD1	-	CASSPETGRHLGQYF	TGTGCCAGCTCGCCGGAGACAGGGCGGCATTTGGGGCAGTACTTC
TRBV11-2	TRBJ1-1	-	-	CASSLTGRMNTEAFF	TGTGCCAGCAGCTTAACAGGCAGGATGAACACTGAAGCTTTCTTT
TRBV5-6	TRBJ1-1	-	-	CASSETGAGGTEAFF	TGTGCCAGCAGCGAAACAGGTGCTGGCGGCACTGAAGCTTTCTTT
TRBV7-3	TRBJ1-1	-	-	CASSLFRESQAFF	TGTGCCAGCAGCTTATTTAGGGAGTCACAAGCTTTCTTT
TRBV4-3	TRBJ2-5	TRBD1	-	CASSRDRGETQYF	TGCGCCAGCAGCCGAGACAGGGGGGAGACCCAGTACTTC
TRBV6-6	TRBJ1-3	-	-	CASSYRVIYF	TGTGCCAGCTCCTACCGGGTGATATATTTT
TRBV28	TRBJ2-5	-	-	CATRRGETQYF	TGTGCCACCCGCCGCGGGGAGACCCAGTACTTC
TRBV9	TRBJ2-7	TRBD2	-	CASSPTSLGEQYF	TGTGCCAGCAGCCCGACTAGCTTGGGCGAGCAGTACTTC
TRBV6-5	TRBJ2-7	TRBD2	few	CASRSPGTSFYEQYF	TGTGCCAGCAGAAGCCCCGGGACTAGTTTCTACGAGCAGTACTTC
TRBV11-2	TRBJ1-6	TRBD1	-	CASTPQGNTYNSPLHF	TGTGCCAGCACCCCACAGGGGAACACCTATAATTCACCCCTCCACTTT
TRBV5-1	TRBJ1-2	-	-	CASSAAHGQGGPGYGYTF	TGCGCCAGCAGCGCAGCTCATGGTCAGGGTGGCCCTGGCTATGGCTACACCTTC
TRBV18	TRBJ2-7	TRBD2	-	CASSPLGSGGGYEQYF	TGTGCCAGCTCACCCCTAGGTAGCGGGGGGGGCTACGAGCAGTACTTC
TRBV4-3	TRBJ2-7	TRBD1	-	CASSQEGQGKDYEQYF	TGCGCCAGCAGCCAAGAAGGACAGGGAAAGGACTACGAGCAGTACTTC
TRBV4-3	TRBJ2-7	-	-	CASSQDLLGGKAVREQYF	TGCGCCAGCAGCCAAGATTTGCTCGGCGGGAAGGCCGTGAGGGAGCAGTACTTC
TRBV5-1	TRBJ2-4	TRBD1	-	CASSTGTGLAKNIQYF	TGCGCCAGCAGCACGGGGACAGGTCTAGCCAAAAACATTCAGTACTTC
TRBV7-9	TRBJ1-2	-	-	CASSPGQNYGYTF	TGTGCCAGCAGCCCCGGACAGAACTATGGCTACACCTTC
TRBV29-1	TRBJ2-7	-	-	CSVVQGASYEQYF	TGCAGCGTTGTACAGGGTGCCTCCTACGAGCAGTACTTC
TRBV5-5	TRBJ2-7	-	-	CASSPPRQSSYEQYF	TGTGCCAGCAGCCCACCCAGACAGAGCTCCTACGAGCAGTACTTC
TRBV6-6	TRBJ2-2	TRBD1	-	CASSSIRDRGPGELFF	TGTGCCAGCAGTTCTATAAGGGACAGGGGTCCCGGGGAGCTGTTTTTT
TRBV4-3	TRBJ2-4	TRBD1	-	CASSQMDRGLAKNIQYF	TGCGCCAGCAGCCAGATGGACAGGGGGCTAGCCAAAAACATTCAGTACTTC
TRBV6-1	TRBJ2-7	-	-	CATARGPSRGEWQYF	TGTGCCACAGCACGAGGGCCCAGCAGGGGGGAATGGCAGTACTTC
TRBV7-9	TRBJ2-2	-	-	CASSLVGEGTGELFF	TGTGCCAGCAGCTTAGTTGGTGAGGGCACCGGGGAGCTGTTTTTT
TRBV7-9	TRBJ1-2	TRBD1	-	CASSMDRGMYGYTF	TGTGCCAGCAGCATGGACAGGGGGATGTATGGCTACACCTTC
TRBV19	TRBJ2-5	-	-	CASSKSRSVSKETQYF	TGTGCCAGTAGTAAGAGCCGGTCTGTGTCTAAAGAGACCCAGTACTTC
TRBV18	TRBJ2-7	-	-	CASSPRQGTNHEQYF	TGTGCCAGCTCACCCCGGCAGGGCACCAACCACGAGCAGTACTTC
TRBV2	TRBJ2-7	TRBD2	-	CASSAQLAVTYEQYF	TGTGCCAGCAGCGCCCAACTAGCGGTCACCTACGAGCAGTACTTC
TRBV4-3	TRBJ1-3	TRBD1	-	CASSQGGGGQGAGNTIYF	TGCGCCAGCAGCCAAGGAGGCGGAGGACAGGGCGCGGGAAACACCATATATTTT
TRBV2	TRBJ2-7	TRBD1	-	CASTGQGANYEQYF	TGTGCCAGCACCGGACAGGGGGCTAATTACGAGCAGTACTTC
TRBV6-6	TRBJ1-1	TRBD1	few	CASSYTGENEAFF	TGTGCCAGCAGTTACACAGGGGAAAATGAAGCTTTCTTT
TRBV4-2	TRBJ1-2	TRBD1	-	CASSRTDRGLYGYTF	TGTGCCAGCAGCCGCACTGACAGGGGTCTCTATGGCTACACCTTC
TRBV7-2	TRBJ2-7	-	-	CASSLEGGHSYEQYF	TGTGCCAGCAGCTTGGAGGGAGGCCACTCCTACGAGCAGTACTTC
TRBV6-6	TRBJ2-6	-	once	CASSVLSGANVLTF	TGTGCCAGCAGTGTCCTCTCTGGGGCCAACGTCCTGACTTTC
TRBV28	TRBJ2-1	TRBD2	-	CASSLGGGSYNEQFF	TGTGCCAGCAGTTTGGGGGGGGGATCCTACAATGAGCAGTTCTTC
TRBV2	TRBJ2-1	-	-	CASSQVARGNEQFF	TGTGCCAGCAGTCAAGTTGCGCGCGGCAATGAGCAGTTCTTC
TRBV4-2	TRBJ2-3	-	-	CASSQDLGIYTQYF	TGTGCCAGCAGCCAAGACCTAGGAATATATACGCAGTATTTT